These 26 T cell receptor beta chains share one sample of origin, sequenced in a study of blood T cell repertoires in COVID-19 (dated by TCRdb to about 2020). Library method: the immunoSEQ multiplex PCR assay. TCRdb holds this immuneACCESS table with in-frame rearrangements only. Some clones are missing; in checked studies, unresolved V genes explain under half, and the rest has no known cause. Present in this sample are more than 95,000 clones, 75% to 90% of which were seen just once. Around 3.2% of the sample rests with the top ten. Sequenced material: peripheral blood. The receptors were sampled from a woman older than 75 with COVID-19, enrolled during active disease.

With respect to this clone: Other nucleotide sequences in the sample specify the same CDR3. The chain carries TRBV28 and TRBJ2-2; 7 positions agree with TRBD2. The length of the CDR3 is 13 residues. CDR1 and CDR2 from the germline V gene are MDHEN and SYDVKM. V lost 5 bases and J lost 4; bases outside the gene matches: 1. The CDR3 spells CASSGGGTGELFF. The CDR3 DNA sequence: TGTGCCAGCAGTGGGGGGGGCACCGGGGAGCTGTTTTTT. Variable domain in full (rest from reference TRBV28 and TRBJ2-2): DVKVTQSSRYLVKRTGEKVFLECVQDMDHENMFWYRQDPGLGLRLIYFSYDVKMKEKGDIPEGYSVSREKKERFSLILESASTNQTSMYLCASSGGGTGELFFGEGSRLTVL.

This clone occurred once. V usage is TRBV28 and J usage is TRBJ1-5; D unresolved. The CDR3 spans 14 residues. The ends were cut back, 6 bases at V and 0 bases at J, with 9 bases in the middle. Germline loops: CDR1 MDHEN, CDR2 SYDVKM. The CDR3 DNA reads as TGTGCCAGCAGCCCAGTCCTTAGCAATCAGCCCCAGCATTTT. Protein: CASSPVLSNQPQHF.

The rearrangement uses TRBV19 and TRBJ1-4, with 8 bases matching TRBD1. CDR1 is LNHDA, CDR2 SQIVND, per germline (reference sequence). J lost 5 bases, V lost 7 bases, and 9 bases had no gene match. The CDR3 contains 15 residues. CDR3 sequence reads: CASNSKTGANEKLFF. Written as DNA, the CDR3 is TGTGCCAGTAATTCAAAGACAGGGGCGAATGAAAAACTGTTTTTT.

The chain has TRBV9 and TRBJ2-2, with D tentatively TRBD2 (5 bases). The V end was cut by 0 bases, the J end by 7 bases, with 13 bases between. Per the germline V gene, CDR1 is SGDLS and CDR2 is YYNGEE. The CDR3 totals 15 residues. CDR3 bases: TGTGCCAGCAGCGTAGACTCGAGGGCGGGCGGGGAGCTGTTTTTT. Amino acids: CASSVDSRAGGELFF.

The chain combines TRBV7-2 with TRBJ2-7; 8 bases fit TRBD1. This CDR3 spans 17 amino acids. Germline values: CDR1 SGHTA, CDR2 FQGNSA. The V and J ends lost 1 base and 0 bases, in that order; junction bases with no gene match: 8. CDR3 in DNA: TGTGCCAGCAGCTTAGGACAGGGGATATCCCACTCCTACGAGCAGTACTTC. Translated, it gives CASSLGQGISHSYEQYF.

J is TRBJ2-1 and V is TRBV27; 11 nucleotides line up with TRBD2. CDR1 is MNHEY and CDR2 is SMNVEV in the germline V gene (reference sequence). V was clipped by 6 bases and J by 9 bases; unmatched bases: 7. The CDR3 loop spans 14 amino acids. The CDR3 sequence: CASRKTSGNAEQFF. As DNA, the CDR3 is TGTGCCAGCAGGAAGACTAGCGGGAACGCTGAGCAGTTCTTC.

The chain employs TRBV7-2 and TRBJ2-7; 9 positions agree with TRBD1. The CDR3 spans 14 residues. Trimming removed 3 bases from V and 3 bases from J; junction bases left unmatched: 3. CDR1 is SGHTA, CDR2 FQGNSA, per germline. CDR3 sequence reads: CASSFRQGGYEQYF. CDR3 DNA: TGTGCCAGCAGCTTTAGACAGGGGGGCTACGAGCAGTACTTC.

The rearrangement joins TRBV4-3 to TRBJ2-3, with D hard to call. Germline V gives CDR1 LGHNA, CDR2 YSLEER. Trimming left V 1 base short and J 0 bases short, with 5 bases between. The CDR3 has 14 amino acids. Here the CDR3 DNA reads TGCGCCAGCAGCCAAGGGCTGAGCACAGATACGCAGTATTTT. Encoded protein: CASSQGLSTDTQYF.

The chain recombines TRBV5-6 with TRBJ2-3, with D maybe TRBD2 (5 bases). The V end lost 1 base, the J end lost 0 bases, and 12 bases lay between the germline ends. Germline V gives CDR1 SGHDT, CDR2 YYEEEE. The CDR3 covers 16 residues. The CDR3 reads CASSLRSGKSTDTQYF. The CDR3, as DNA: TGTGCCAGCAGCTTGAGGAGCGGAAAAAGCACAGATACGCAGTATTTT.

V usage is TRBV29-1 and J usage is TRBJ1-2; 8 bases are a match to TRBD1. Germline lookup yields CDR1 SQVTM and CDR2 ANQGSEA. This CDR3 contains 13 residues. Germline trimming cut 3 bases from V and 6 bases from J; bases unmatched to any gene: 6. CDR3 coding DNA: TGCAGCGTTGACGTCAGGGGGCGGAATGGCTACACCTTC. Its translation is CSVDVRGRNGYTF.

The chain combines TRBV6-5 with TRBJ1-2; D is unclear. This CDR3 is 12 amino acids long. Trimming took 10 bases from V and 8 from J, leaving 17 bases between them. Germline V lookup: CDR1 MNHEY, CDR2 SVGAGI. The CDR3, as DNA: TGTGCCACTTTTTCCCTCGCTCGGGGCTACACCTTC. Amino acids: CATFSLARGYTF.

The chain has TRBV9 and TRBJ2-2; 7 bases are shared with TRBD2. The CDR3 totals 16 residues. Germline assignment: CDR1 SGDLS and CDR2 YYNGEE. Germline trimming cut 0 bases from V and 4 bases from J; bases unmatched to any gene: 6. The CDR3 is CASSVARLAATGELFF. CDR3 coding DNA: TGTGCCAGCAGCGTAGCCCGACTAGCTGCCACCGGGGAGCTGTTTTTT.

The chain joins TRBV6-5 to TRBJ2-7, with D perhaps TRBD1 (6 bases). Germline V gene data show CDR1 as MNHEY and CDR2 as SVGAGI. Trimming took 0 bases from V and 3 from J, leaving 12 bases between them. The CDR3 spans 15 residues. The CDR3 DNA is TGTGCCAGCAGTTACTCGAAGGGGGACCTCTACGAGCAGTACTTC. Amino acids: CASSYSKGDLYEQYF.

This clone was recorded only once. The gene calls are TRBV7-8 and TRBJ1-1, with no clear D. This CDR3 comprises 13 residues. The V end was cut by 2 bases, the J end by 2 bases, with 6 bases between. Germline-derived CDR1 and CDR2 are SGHVS and FQNEAQ. The CDR3 DNA reads as TGTGCCAGCAGCTTACAGGAAAACACTGAAGCTTTCTTT. Translation gives CASSLQENTEAFF. Filled out from reference TRBV7-8 and TRBJ1-1, the complete variable domain reads GAGVSQSPRYKVAKRGQDVALRCDPISGHVSLFWYQQALGQGPEFLTYFQNEAQLDKSGLPSDRFFAERPEGSVSTLKIQRTQQEDSAVYLCASSLQENTEAFFGQGTRLTVV.

The CDR3 is CASSAQGGDGYTF. The CDR3 DNA sequence: TGTGCCAGCAGCGCCCAGGGGGGAGATGGCTACACCTTC. J is TRBJ1-2 and V is TRBV9; 7 nucleotides line up with TRBD1. Germline V CDR1 and CDR2: SGDLS, YYNGEE. J was trimmed by 6 bases and V by 3 bases; bases with no gene match: 5. The CDR3 loop spans 13 amino acids.

About this clone: The same CDR3 arises from other DNA sequences in this sample as well. The CDR3 DNA reads TGCGCCAGCAGCCAAGGACTAGCGGGAGCCTACAATGAGCAGTTCTTC. Residues: CASSQGLAGAYNEQFF. The J gene is TRBJ2-1, the V gene TRBV4-1; 12 bases map to TRBD2. There are 16 residues in the CDR3. The trim removed 1 base at V and 2 bases at J, leaving 0 bases unmatched. Per germline, CDR1 MGHRA and CDR2 YSYEKL.

This chain connects TRBV5-1 to TRBJ1-4; 7 bases fit TRBD1. Germline loops: CDR1 SGHRS, CDR2 YFSETQ. Germline trimming cut 2 bases from V and 4 bases from J; bases unmatched to any gene: 2. This CDR3 comprises 14 residues. The CDR3 sequence is CASSLGTVNEKLFF. The CDR3 DNA reads TGCGCCAGCAGCTTAGGGACAGTTAATGAAAAACTGTTTTTT.

The gene calls are TRBV6-5 and TRBJ2-1; 7 bases are a match to TRBD1. The CDR3 has 13 amino acids. The V gene's germline CDR1 is MNHEY and CDR2 SVGAGI. V trimming: 5 bases; J trimming: 5 bases; junction bases outside the gene matches: 3. The CDR3 DNA is TGTGCCAGCAGTAGGGGGCTCGACAATGAGCAGTTCTTC. As protein: CASSRGLDNEQFF.

The chain carries TRBV5-4 and TRBJ2-1; 9 bases fit TRBD2. This CDR3 spans 15 amino acids. Losses at the gene ends were 4 bases for V and 5 bases for J; bases not matched to a gene: 7. The germline CDR1 and CDR2 sequences are SGHNT and YYREEE (reference sequence). The CDR3 nucleotides are TGTGCCAGCAGCGCCTCTAGCGGGGCCCACAATGAGCAGTTCTTC. Residues: CASSASSGAHNEQFF.

This chain links TRBV11-3 with TRBJ2-5, with TRBD1 as a possible D gene (6 bases). The CDR3 loop spans 14 amino acids. The V and J ends lost 1 base and 5 bases respectively, with 11 bases between them. The germline V gene has CDR1 SGHNT and CDR2 YENEEA. CDR3 DNA: TGTGCCAGCAGCTTAGGGGGACAATCGGAGACCCAGTACTTC. The encoded protein is CASSLGGQSETQYF.

In this sample, this clone turned up once. The gene calls are TRBV12-3 or TRBV12-4 and TRBJ2-7, with 7 bases identical to TRBD1. CDR3 size: 13 residues. The trim removed 6 bases at V and 6 bases at J, leaving 8 bases unmatched. The CDR3: CASSLDRPSEQYF. CDR3 coding DNA: TGTGCCAGCAGCCTGGACAGGCCCTCCGAGCAGTACTTC.

This clone was counted only a few times. This chain joins TRBV7-9 and TRBJ2-1, with TRBD1 identical over 7 bases. CDR1 SEHNR and CDR2 FQNEAQ come from the germline V gene (reference sequence). V lost 5 bases to trimming and J lost 0 bases; unmatched junction nucleotides: 10. This CDR3 comprises 17 residues. In DNA form, the CDR3 reads TGTGCCAGCAGCGGCCTCGGACAGGCGAGCTCCTACAATGAGCAGTTCTTC. It translates to CASSGLGQASSYNEQFF.

V usage is TRBV28 and J usage is TRBJ2-1, with D perhaps matching TRBD1 (6 bases). Trimming cost V 7 bases and J 6 bases, with 16 bases left between them. This CDR3 contains 14 residues. From germline, CDR1 is MDHEN and CDR2 SYDVKM. This CDR3 is CASKPGVSVNEQFF. The DNA for the CDR3 is TGTGCCAGCAAGCCAGGGGTCTCTGTCAATGAGCAGTTCTTC. The full variable domain, in which reference TRBV28 and TRBJ2-1 provide the parts outside the CDR3, is DVKVTQSSRYLVKRTGEKVFLECVQDMDHENMFWYRQDPGLGLRLIYFSYDVKMKEKGDIPEGYSVSREKKERFSLILESASTNQTSMYLCASKPGVSVNEQFFGPGTRLTVL.

This clone has just a few counts. The chain couples TRBV5-1 to TRBJ2-7; 9 bases map to TRBD1. The CDR3 covers 15 residues. The germline V gene has CDR1 SGHRS and CDR2 YFSETQ. Unmatched junction bases numbered 8, after V lost 2 bases and J lost 5 bases. CDR3 loop: CASSFTAGQGNEQYF. In nucleotides, the CDR3 is TGCGCCAGCAGCTTCACCGCGGGACAGGGTAACGAGCAGTACTTC.

The chain joins TRBV4-2 to TRBJ2-3; 12 bases are shared with TRBD2. The germline CDR1 and CDR2 sequences are LGHNA and YNFKEQ. The CDR3 contains 16 residues. J lost 6 bases, V lost 3 bases, and 7 bases had no gene match. The CDR3 DNA reads TGTGCCAGCAGCCAGTCCTCCGGGACTAGCGGGGATACGCAGTATTTT. Translated: CASSQSSGTSGDTQYF.

The rearrangement joins TRBV7-3 to TRBJ2-1, with 7 positions matching TRBD2. The V gene end was trimmed by 4 bases and the J gene end by 4 bases; junction bases not matched to a gene: 7. CDR1 SGHTA and CDR2 FQGTGA come from the germline V gene. The CDR3 is made up of 15 amino acids. CDR3 nucleotide sequence: TGTGCCAGCAGCTCGCTCGGCGGGGGATACAATGAGCAGTTCTTC. Translating gives CASSSLGGGYNEQFF.